What follows describes a single T cell receptor (beta chain). Its antigen is unknown. The repertoire was sequenced with immunoSEQ multiplex PCR; TCRdb's copy has only in-frame clones and lacks some. The sample has 8,700 or so clones, roughly two thirds seen once. This entry comes from a study of graft-versus-host responses after intestinal transplantation. Findings of the study overall: Recipient marrow showed GvH clones, some seen first in ileum or blood.

Graft tissue was processed to release intraepithelial and lamina propria lymphocytes. CDR3 length: 13 amino acids. CDR1 is SQVTM and CDR2 is ANQGSEA in the germline V gene. V was clipped by 6 bases and J by 0 bases; unmatched bases: 5. The clonotype comes from a human patient who received an intestinal transplant, so some T cells may come from the graft donor. This material consisted of ileum tissue, taken about 450 days after transplant. J is TRBJ2-7 and V is TRBV29-1, with TRBD2 matching over 7 bases. The CDR3 DNA is TGCAGCGTCCGTGGGGGGGTCTCCTACGAGCAGTACTTC. Protein: CSVRGGVSYEQYF.